Listed below are T cell receptor beta chains from one sample, sequenced in a study of T cell responses to AZD1222 COVID-19 vaccine. Some clones are missing from TCRdb's copy, which holds only in-frame ones; the method was immunoSEQ multiplex PCR. This table holds 110,000 to 150,000 clones, about 92% found once. The sample in question was peripheral blood, obtained after recovery from COVID-19. The receptors originated from an adult who had recovered from COVID-19. The CDR3 runs from the conserved cysteine through the conserved F or W. D genes are given only for firm matches. Only part of the rows carry a size: once, few, many, or a class if the clone is expanded.

v_gene	abundance	j_gene	d_gene	CDR3aa	CDR3nt
TRBV5-6	NA	TRBJ2-2	NA	CASSLLSSTGELFF	TGTGCCAGCAGCTTGTTGTCCAGCACCGGGGAGCTGTTTTTT
TRBV29-1	NA	TRBJ2-7	TRBD2	CSVASSGGGLYEQYF	TGCAGCGTAGCGTCCAGCGGGGGGGGGCTCTACGAGCAGTACTTC
TRBV11-3	NA	TRBJ1-1	TRBD1	CASSLGTGGDEAFF	TGTGCCAGCAGCTTAGGGACAGGGGGCGATGAAGCTTTCTTT
TRBV19	NA	TRBJ2-1	TRBD2	CASSILAGGPYNEQFF	TGTGCCAGTAGTATTTTAGCGGGAGGGCCCTACAATGAGCAGTTCTTC
TRBV11-2	NA	TRBJ1-2	TRBD1	CASSLAGTGGFYGYTF	TGTGCCAGCAGCTTGGCCGGGACAGGAGGGTTCTATGGCTACACCTTC
TRBV7-9	NA	TRBJ1-1	NA	CASSLGGVGTEAFF	TGTGCCAGCAGCTTAGGGGGAGTAGGCACTGAAGCTTTCTTT
TRBV18	NA	TRBJ2-2	NA	CASSPGQRTGELFF	TGTGCCAGCTCACCAGGACAACGCACCGGGGAGCTGTTTTTT
TRBV5-1	NA	TRBJ2-1	NA	CASSLELRQDEQFF	TGCGCCAGCAGCTTGGAGCTACGACAGGATGAGCAGTTCTTC
TRBV10-2	NA	TRBJ2-5	TRBD2	CASSDFNSGGVETQYF	TGCGCCAGCAGTGACTTTAACTCGGGGGGAGTGGAGACCCAGTACTTC
TRBV27	once	TRBJ2-7	NA	CASSSYTGAYEQYF	TGTGCCAGCAGTTCCTACACCGGGGCCTACGAGCAGTACTTC
TRBV4-2	NA	TRBJ2-2	TRBD2	CASSQESSRGLAGVVGELFF	TGTGCCAGCAGCCAAGAATCCTCCCGGGGACTAGCGGGAGTAGTCGGGGAGCTGTTTTTT
TRBV30	NA	TRBJ1-1	NA	CAWSRSVNTEAFF	TGTGCCTGGAGCCGGTCGGTGAACACTGAAGCTTTCTTT
TRBV7-8	NA	TRBJ2-1	TRBD2	CASRRTSGRFNEQFF	TGTGCCAGCAGACGGACTAGCGGGAGATTTAATGAGCAGTTCTTC
TRBV3-1/TRBV3-2	NA	TRBJ1-3	NA	CASSLSGAGNTIYF	TGTGCCAGCAGCCTTTCCGGGGCTGGAAACACCATATATTTT
TRBV28	NA	TRBJ1-1	NA	CASRGGTEAFF	TGTGCCAGCAGGGGGGGCACTGAAGCTTTCTTT
TRBV28	NA	TRBJ2-1	TRBD2	CASAEAVGFSGRWDEQFF	TGTGCCAGCGCCGAGGCAGTGGGATTTAGCGGGAGGTGGGATGAGCAGTTCTTC
TRBV27	NA	TRBJ1-6	TRBD1	CASRDRVNSPLHF	TGTGCCAGCAGGGACAGGGTTAATTCACCCCTCCACTTT
TRBV3-1/TRBV3-2	NA	TRBJ1-5	NA	CASSKGTYFQPQHF	TGTGCCAGCAGCAAAGGGACATACTTTCAGCCCCAGCATTTT
TRBV3-1/TRBV3-2	NA	TRBJ1-4	NA	CASGATFGEKLFF	TGTGCCAGCGGGGCGACATTCGGTGAAAAACTGTTTTTT
TRBV19	NA	TRBJ1-5	TRBD1	CASRQGTGWNQPQHF	TGTGCCAGTAGACAGGGGACAGGGTGGAATCAGCCCCAGCATTTT
TRBV3-1/TRBV3-2	once	TRBJ2-7	NA	CASSQDLVSYEQYF	TGTGCCAGCAGCCAAGATCTGGTTTCCTACGAGCAGTACTTC
TRBV7-8	NA	TRBJ1-2	NA	CASSSIGEPYGGYTF	TGTGCCAGCAGCTCGATCGGGGAACCTTATGGTGGCTACACCTTC
TRBV6-5	NA	TRBJ2-3	NA	CAGVGATDTQYF	TGTGCAGGGGTCGGGGCAACAGATACGCAGTATTTT
TRBV19	NA	TRBJ1-5	NA	CASSIRVSHQPQHF	TGTGCCAGTAGTATAAGGGTTAGCCATCAGCCCCAGCATTTT
TRBV3-1/TRBV3-2	NA	TRBJ1-5	NA	CASSQDSRGNQPQHF	TGTGCCAGCAGCCAAGATTCCAGGGGCAATCAGCCCCAGCATTTT
TRBV27	NA	TRBJ2-7	TRBD1	CASSPYPGQGAMGYEQYF	TGTGCCAGCAGTCCCTACCCCGGACAGGGGGCAATGGGCTACGAGCAGTACTTC
TRBV19	NA	TRBJ1-3	NA	CASSTHHIRDYDSGNTIYF	TGTGCCAGTAGTACTCATCATATCCGGGACTACGACTCTGGAAACACCATATATTTT